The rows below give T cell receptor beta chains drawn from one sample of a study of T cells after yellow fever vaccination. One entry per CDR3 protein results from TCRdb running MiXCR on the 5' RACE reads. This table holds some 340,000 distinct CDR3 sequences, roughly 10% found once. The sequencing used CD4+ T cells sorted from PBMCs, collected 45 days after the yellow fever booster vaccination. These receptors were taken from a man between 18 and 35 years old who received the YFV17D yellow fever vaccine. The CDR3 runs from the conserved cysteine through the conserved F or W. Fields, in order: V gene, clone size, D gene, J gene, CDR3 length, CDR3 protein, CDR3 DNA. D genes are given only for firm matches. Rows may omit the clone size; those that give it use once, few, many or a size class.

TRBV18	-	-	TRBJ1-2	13	CASSEQGWDGYTF	TGTGCCAGCTCAGAACAGGGATGGGATGGCTACACCTTC
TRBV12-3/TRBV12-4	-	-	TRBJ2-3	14	CASSAGAVTDTQYF	TGTGCCAGCAGTGCGGGGGCCGTCACAGATACGCAGTATTTT
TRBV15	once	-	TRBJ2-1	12	CATSRRYNEQFF	TGTGCCACCAGCAGGCGATACAATGAGCAGTTCTTC
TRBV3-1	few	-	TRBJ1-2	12	CASSQELYGYTF	TGTGCCAGCAGCCAAGAACTTTATGGCTACACCTTC
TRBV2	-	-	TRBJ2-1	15	CASSGRGSSYNEQFF	TGTGCCAGCAGCGGCAGGGGAAGCTCCTACAATGAGCAGTTCTTC
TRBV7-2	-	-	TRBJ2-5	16	CASSQPGAGLQETQYF	TGTGCCAGCAGCCAACCGGGGGCGGGCCTACAAGAGACCCAGTACTTC
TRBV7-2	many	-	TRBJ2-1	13	CASSLEAENEQFF	TGTGCCAGCAGCTTAGAGGCGGAAAATGAGCAGTTCTTC
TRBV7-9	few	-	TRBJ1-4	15	CASSPGDRMLSGLFF	TGTGCCAGCAGCCCGGGAGACAGGATGCTATCGGGGCTGTTTTTT
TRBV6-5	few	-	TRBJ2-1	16	CASSYYSQSSRNEQFF	TGTGCCAGCAGTTACTATAGTCAGTCATCGAGAAATGAGCAGTTCTTC
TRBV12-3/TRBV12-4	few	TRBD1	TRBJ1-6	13	CASSRQGGSPLHF	TGTGCCAGCAGTCGACAGGGCGGGTCACCCCTCCACTTT
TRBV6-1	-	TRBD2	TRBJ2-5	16	CASRRFASGGEETQYF	TGTGCCAGCAGGCGATTCGCTAGCGGGGGGGAAGAGACCCAGTACTTC
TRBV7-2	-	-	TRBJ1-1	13	CASSLNKGDRAFF	TGTGCCAGCAGCTTAAACAAGGGCGATCGAGCTTTCTTT
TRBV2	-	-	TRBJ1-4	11	CASRGNEKLFF	TGTGCCAGCAGAGGTAATGAAAAACTGTTTTTT
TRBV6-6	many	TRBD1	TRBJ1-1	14	CASSSWQGDTEAFF	TGTGCCAGCAGTTCATGGCAGGGGGACACTGAAGCTTTCTTT
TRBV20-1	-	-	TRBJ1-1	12	CSARLGYTEAFF	TGCAGTGCTAGACTCGGCTACACTGAAGCTTTCTTT
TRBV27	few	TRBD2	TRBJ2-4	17	CASSPPGTSGGRNIQYF	TGTGCCAGCAGTCCACCCGGGACTAGCGGGGGAAGAAACATTCAGTACTTC
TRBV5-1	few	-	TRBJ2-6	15	CASSSGAAGANVLTF	TGCGCCAGCAGCTCGGGAGCGGCTGGGGCCAACGTCCTGACTTTC
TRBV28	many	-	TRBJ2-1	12	CASSLWDQEQFF	TGTGCCAGCAGTTTATGGGACCAAGAGCAGTTCTTC
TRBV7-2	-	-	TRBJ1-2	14	CASSFAVGEYGYTF	TGTGCCAGCAGCTTTGCAGTAGGGGAGTATGGCTACACCTTC
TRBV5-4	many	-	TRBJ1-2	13	CASSLAGVGGYTF	TGTGCCAGCAGCTTGGCAGGGGTCGGTGGCTACACCTTC
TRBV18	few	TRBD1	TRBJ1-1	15	CASSPKTGWDTEAFF	TGTGCCAGCTCACCGAAGACAGGGTGGGACACTGAAGCTTTCTTT
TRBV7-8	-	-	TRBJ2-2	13	CASSFYGVGELFF	TGTGCCAGCAGCTTCTACGGGGTCGGGGAGCTGTTTTTT
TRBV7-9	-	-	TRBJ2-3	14	CASSRGLLGDTQYF	TGTGCCAGCAGCCGCGGACTTTTGGGAGATACGCAGTATTTT
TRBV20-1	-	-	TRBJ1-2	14	CSASPGGVAHGYTF	TGCAGTGCTAGCCCCGGGGGCGTGGCTCATGGCTACACCTTC
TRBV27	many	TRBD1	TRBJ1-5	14	CASSFGQGNQPQHF	TGTGCCAGCAGTTTTGGACAGGGCAATCAGCCCCAGCATTTT
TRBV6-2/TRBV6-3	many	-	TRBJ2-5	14	CASSAEGGRETQYF	TGTGCCAGCAGTGCCGAGGGGGGCCGCGAGACCCAGTACTTC
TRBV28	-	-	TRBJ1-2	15	CASTFETDGVGGYTF	TGTGCCAGCACCTTCGAGACGGACGGAGTAGGGGGCTACACCTTC
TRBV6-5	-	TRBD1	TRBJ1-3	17	CASSLTGTGGSGNTIYF	TGTGCCAGCAGTCTCACCGGGACAGGGGGATCCGGAAACACCATATATTTT
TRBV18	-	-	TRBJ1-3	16	CASSPPEGTLGNTIYF	TGTGCCAGCTCACCACCCGAGGGGACCCTGGGAAACACCATATATTTT
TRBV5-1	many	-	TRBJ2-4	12	CASSLEGNIQYF	TGCGCCAGCAGCTTGGAAGGAAACATTCAGTACTTC
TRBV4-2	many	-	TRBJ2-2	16	CASSQEIGVSTGELFF	TGTGCCAGCAGCCAAGAAATAGGGGTGTCCACCGGGGAGCTGTTTTTT
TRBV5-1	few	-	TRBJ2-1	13	CASSGGPGNEQFF	TGCGCCAGCAGCGGGGGGCCGGGCAATGAGCAGTTCTTC
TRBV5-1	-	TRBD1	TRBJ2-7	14	CASSEAGTAYEQYF	TGCGCCAGCAGCGAAGCCGGGACAGCCTACGAGCAGTACTTC
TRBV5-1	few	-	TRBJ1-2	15	CASRLGQLLGYGYTF	TGCGCCAGCAGGCTGGGACAACTTCTAGGCTATGGCTACACCTTC
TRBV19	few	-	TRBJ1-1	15	CASSRPSGGRTEAFF	TGTGCCAGTAGTAGGCCGAGCGGGGGCCGAACTGAAGCTTTCTTT
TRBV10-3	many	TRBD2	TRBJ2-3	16	CAVQEPTSGGANTQYF	TGTGCCGTTCAGGAACCGACTAGCGGGGGGGCAAATACGCAGTATTTT
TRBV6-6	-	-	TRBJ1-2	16	CASASLGGGFNYGYTF	TGTGCCAGCGCCTCCCTGGGGGGGGGGTTTAACTATGGCTACACCTTC
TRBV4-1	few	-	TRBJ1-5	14	CASSQSQGGQPQHF	TGCGCCAGCAGCCAATCCCAGGGCGGACAGCCCCAGCATTTT
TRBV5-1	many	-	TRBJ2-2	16	CASSLYRGLNTGELFF	TGCGCCAGCAGCTTGTACAGGGGACTCAACACCGGGGAGCTGTTTTTT
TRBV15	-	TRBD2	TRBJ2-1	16	CATSRDGSGGSNEQFF	TGTGCCACCAGCAGAGATGGGAGCGGGGGGTCGAATGAGCAGTTCTTC
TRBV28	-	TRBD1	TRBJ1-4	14	CASSLSRTGEKLFF	TGTGCCAGCAGTTTATCCCGGACAGGGGAAAAACTGTTTTTT
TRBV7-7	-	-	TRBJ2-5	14	CASSPVGGAKTQYF	TGTGCCAGCAGCCCTGTTGGCGGGGCCAAGACCCAGTACTTC